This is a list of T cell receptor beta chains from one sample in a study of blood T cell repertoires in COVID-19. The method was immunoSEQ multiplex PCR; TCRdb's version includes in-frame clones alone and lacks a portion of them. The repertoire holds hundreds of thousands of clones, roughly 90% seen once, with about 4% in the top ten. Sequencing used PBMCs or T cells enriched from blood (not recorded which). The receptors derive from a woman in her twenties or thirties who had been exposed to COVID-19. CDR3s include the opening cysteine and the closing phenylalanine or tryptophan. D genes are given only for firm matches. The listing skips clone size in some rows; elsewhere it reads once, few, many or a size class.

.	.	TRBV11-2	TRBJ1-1	TGTGCCAGCAGCTTCAGGGACACTGAAGCTTTCTTT	CASSFRDTEAFF
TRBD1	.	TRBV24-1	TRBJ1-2	TGTGCCACCAGTGATGGGGACAGGGCTAACTATGGCTACACCTTC	CATSDGDRANYGYTF
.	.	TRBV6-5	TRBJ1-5	TGTGCCAGCAGTTACGCCGAGTCTAATCAGCCCCAGCATTTT	CASSYAESNQPQHF
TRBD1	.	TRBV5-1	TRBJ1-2	TGCGCCAGCAGCGTACAGGGGGCGGATGATGGCTACACCTTC	CASSVQGADDGYTF
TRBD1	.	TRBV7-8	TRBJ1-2	TGTGCCAGCAGCGAGGGGGCGGGCTACACCTTC	CASSEGAGYTF
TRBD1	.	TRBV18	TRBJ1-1	TGTGCCAGCTCATCCGCCGGGACAGGGTTCACTGAAGCTTTCTTT	CASSSAGTGFTEAFF
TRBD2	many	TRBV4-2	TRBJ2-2	TGTGCCAGCAGCCAAGACTCTTTAGCGGGGGACACCGGGGAGCTGTTTTTT	CASSQDSLAGDTGELFF
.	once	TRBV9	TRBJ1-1	TGTGCCAGCAGCTACAGGGAAAACACTGAAGCTTTCTTT	CASSYRENTEAFF
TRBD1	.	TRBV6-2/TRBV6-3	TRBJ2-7	TGTGCCAGCAGCCGCGGGACAGGGCATAGGATATCTCTATCCTACGAGCAGTACTTC	CASSRGTGHRISLSYEQYF
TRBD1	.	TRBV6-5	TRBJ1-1	TGTGCCAGCAGTTACCCCGGGACAGGTGAAGCTTTCTTT	CASSYPGTGEAFF
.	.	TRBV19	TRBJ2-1	TGTGCCAGTGCTAAGGACGGGGTCCCCTACTCCTACAATGAGCAGTTCTTC	CASAKDGVPYSYNEQFF
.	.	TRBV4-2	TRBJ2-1	TGTGCCAGCAGCCAAATCCTCGAGGGGGAAGAGCAGTTCTTC	CASSQILEGEEQFF
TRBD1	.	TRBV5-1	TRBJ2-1	TGCGCCAGCAGCTTGGCCGGGACAGGGAATGAGCAGTTCTTC	CASSLAGTGNEQFF
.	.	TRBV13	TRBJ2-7	TGTGCCAGCAGCTTGGGGCTCCCTGCCTACGAGCAGTACTTC	CASSLGLPAYEQYF
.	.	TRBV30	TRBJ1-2	TGTGCCTGGAGCCCGGGACACCCTAACTATGGCTACACCTTC	CAWSPGHPNYGYTF
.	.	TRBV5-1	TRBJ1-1	TGCGCCAGCAGCGTACACACCATGAACACTGAAGCTTTCTTT	CASSVHTMNTEAFF
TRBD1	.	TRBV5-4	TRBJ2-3	TGTGCCAGCAGCTGGTCTCCGGGACAGGGAACCACAGATACGCAGTATTTT	CASSWSPGQGTTDTQYF
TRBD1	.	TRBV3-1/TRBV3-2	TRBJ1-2	TGTGCCAGCAGCGACAGGGGGGCGGCGAACTATGGCTACACCTTC	CASSDRGAANYGYTF
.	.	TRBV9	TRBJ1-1	TGTGCCAGCAGCGCCGCGGGGAACACTGAAGCTTTCTTT	CASSAAGNTEAFF
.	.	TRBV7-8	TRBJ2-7	TGTGCCAGCAGCTTCACAGGGGCCGGGGGAAACGAGCAGTACTTC	CASSFTGAGGNEQYF
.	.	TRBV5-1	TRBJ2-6	TGCGCCAGCAGCGCCCCGGAGGCGGGGAAGTCTGGGGCCAACGTCCTGACTTTC	CASSAPEAGKSGANVLTF
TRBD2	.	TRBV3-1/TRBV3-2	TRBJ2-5	TGTGCCAGCAGCCCCCTGACTAGCGGGCAAGAGACCCAGTACTTC	CASSPLTSGQETQYF
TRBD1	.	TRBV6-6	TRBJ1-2	TGTGCCAGCAGTTACCATGGGACAGGGGACGGCTACACCTTC	CASSYHGTGDGYTF
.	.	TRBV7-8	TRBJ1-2	TGTGCCAGCAGCCGCTACGGGAACTATGGCTACACCTTC	CASSRYGNYGYTF
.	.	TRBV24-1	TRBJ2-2	TGTGCCACCAGTGGACAGCCCACCGGGGAGCTGTTTTTT	CATSGQPTGELFF
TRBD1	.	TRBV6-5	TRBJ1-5	TGTGCCAGCAGGGCCGGACAGGGGAGCAATCAGCCCCAGCATTTT	CASRAGQGSNQPQHF
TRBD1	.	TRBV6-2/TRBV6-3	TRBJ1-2	TGTGCCAGCAGTTACTCGTCGTCAGGGGGGACAGCTAACTATGGCTACACCTTC	CASSYSSSGGTANYGYTF
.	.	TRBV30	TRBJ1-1	TGTGCCTGGGGGCCCGGATCGGTGACTGAAGCTTTCTTT	CAWGPGSVTEAFF
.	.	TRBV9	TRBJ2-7	TGTGCCAGCAGCGTAGACGGCTACGAGCAGTACTTC	CASSVDGYEQYF
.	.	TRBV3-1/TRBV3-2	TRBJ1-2	TGTGCCAGCAGCCAAGGTGCAGGGGTCAATGGCTACACCTTC	CASSQGAGVNGYTF
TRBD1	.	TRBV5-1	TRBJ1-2	TGCGCCAGCAGCACCGGACAGGGGGAGGGCTATGGCTACACCTTC	CASSTGQGEGYGYTF
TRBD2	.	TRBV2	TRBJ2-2	TGTGCCAGCTCCTCACTAGCGGGGGGCCCGGGCACCGGGGAGCTGTTTTTT	CASSSLAGGPGTGELFF
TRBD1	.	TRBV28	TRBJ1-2	TGTGCCAGCAGCTACCGGGACAGGGCCGTAGGGGGCTACACCTTC	CASSYRDRAVGGYTF
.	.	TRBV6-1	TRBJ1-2	TGTGCCAGCAGTGAAATAGACTATGGCTACACCTTC	CASSEIDYGYTF
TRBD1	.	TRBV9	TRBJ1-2	TGTGCCAGCACCTACATCGGGACAGCTAACTATGGCTACACCTTC	CASTYIGTANYGYTF
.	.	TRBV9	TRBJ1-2	TGTGCCAGCAGCGGAACCGACAGGCCTAACTATGGCTACACCTTC	CASSGTDRPNYGYTF
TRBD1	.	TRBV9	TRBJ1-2	TGTGCCAGCAGCGTAGCACAGGGGGCAAATGGCTACACCTTC	CASSVAQGANGYTF